Only one count was recorded for the clone carrying this TCR beta chain. Its antigen remains unidentified. The assay that was used to sequence DNA from cultured CD4+ T cells was the Oncomine TCR Beta short-read assay. Investigators obtained genomic DNA by extraction from cultured CD4+ T cells. TCRdb independently ran MiXCR on the PCR reads; one entry per CDR3 protein. This sample yields about 15,000 distinct CDR3 sequences, of which 65% to 85% are seen a single time; approximately 4.2% belongs to the top ten. This sample was included in a study of vaccination and CD4 T cells after COVID-19. Trimming shortened V by 1 base and J by 4 bases, and 4 bases separated the two germline ends. The CDR3 extends over 13 amino acids. Looked up from germline, CDR1 is SGHAT and CDR2 is FQNNGV. The treatment was: approximately nine-day PBMC culture with coronavirus spike peptide pools or control peptides (ViraFEST assay).

Source material: CD4+ T cells from blood, cultured in vitro. The origin of this receptor is a human donor who had recovered from COVID-19. The rearrangement joins TRBV11-2 to TRBJ2-2; D not resolved. Here the CDR3 DNA reads TGTGCCAGCAGCTTAGTCTTCACCGGGGAGCTGTTTTTT. Encoded protein: CASSLVFTGELFF.